These 18 T cell receptor beta chains share one sample of origin, sequenced in a study of cytomegalovirus exposure and HLA in healthy donors. Primers for the PCR totalled 60 Vbeta and 13 Jbeta. Profiling relied on immunoSEQ multiplex PCR, and the TCRdb table lists in-frame clones only, not all of them. The profile shows roughly 160,000 clones, roughly 81% of them singletons. Sample: PBMCs. These receptors came from a man in his thirties or forties in good health and CMV-seropositive.

Here the CDR3 reads CASTYGLADSETQYF. CDR3 coding DNA: TGTGCCAGCACATACGGACTAGCAGATTCGGAGACCCAGTACTTC. The chain combines TRBV6-1 with TRBJ2-5, with TRBD2 matching 8 bases. CDR1 MNHNS and CDR2 SASEGT come from the germline V gene. V shed 7 bases, J shed 5 bases, and the junction held 12 bases outside the gene matches. The CDR3 contains 15 residues.

The V call is TRBV11-3, the J call TRBJ2-7; 7 bases line up with TRBD2. CDR1 SGHNT and CDR2 YENEEA come from the germline V gene. V lost 1 base and J lost 5; bases outside the gene matches: 5. The CDR3 spans 14 residues. The CDR3 sequence is CASSLAGGDHEQYV. CDR3 nucleotides: TGTGCCAGCAGCTTAGCGGGAGGTGACCACGAGCAGTACGTC.

The rearrangement joins TRBV11-3 to TRBJ2-3, with 7 bases fitting TRBD2. The V and J ends lost 1 base and 3 bases, in that order; junction bases with no gene match: 4. From germline, CDR1 is SGHNT and CDR2 YENEEA. This CDR3 region has 15 residues. CDR3 sequence (DNA): TGTGCCAGCAGCTTAGGCGGGAGTGCGACAGATACGCAGTATTTT. It encodes CASSLGGSATDTQYF. Looking up the rest from reference TRBV11-3 and TRBJ2-3 gives the full variable domain: EAGVVQSPRYKIIEKKQPVAFWCNPISGHNTLYWYLQNLGQGPELLIRYENEEAVDDSQLPKDRFSAERLKGVDSTLKIQPAELGDSAVYLCASSLGGSATDTQYFGPGTRLTVL.

The count of this clone is one. The gene calls are TRBV5-1 and TRBJ2-1; 7 nucleotides line up with TRBD1. CDR3 size: 14 residues. The germline gives CDR1 SGHRS, CDR2 YFSETQ. After removal of 0 bases from V and 8 bases from J, the junction contained 5 bases not matched to a gene. This chain's CDR3 is CASSLAYRGDEQFF. The CDR3 DNA follows: TGCGCCAGCAGCTTGGCCTACAGGGGAGATGAGCAGTTCTTC.

V and J are TRBV10-3 and TRBJ2-5; D is unresolved. The DNA end favors TRBJ2-7, so the J call may be wrong. Germline V gene data show CDR1 as ENHRY and CDR2 as SYGVKD. The length of the CDR3 is 13 residues. This chain's CDR3 is CAISSPSGHEQYF. DNA for the CDR3: TGTGCCATCAGTTCCCCTTCAGGCCACGAGCAGTACTTC.

The V call is TRBV2, the J call TRBJ2-1, with TRBD2 identical over 16 bases. With 7 bases clipped from V and 6 bases from J, the junction kept 9 bases outside the gene matches. This CDR3 comprises 17 residues. CDR1 SNHLY and CDR2 FYNNEI come from the germline V gene. In nucleotides, the CDR3 is TGTGCCAGCACAGGGACTAGCGGGAGGGCCGCCTCCAATGAGCAGTTCTTC. This gives the protein CASTGTSGRAASNEQFF.

This rearrangement joins TRBV6-4 to TRBJ1-4; 9 positions match TRBD1. This CDR3 is 15 amino acids long. Germline trimming cut 6 bases from V and 8 bases from J; bases unmatched to any gene: 10. The germline CDR1 and CDR2 sequences are MRHNA and SNTAGT. CDR3 DNA: TGTGCCAGCAGCCTACAGGGGGCCCCTTCGGAAAAACTGTTTTTT. It translates to CASSLQGAPSEKLFF.

This clone was recorded once. The chain has TRBV28 and TRBJ1-2, with 10 bases identical to TRBD1. There are 15 residues in the CDR3. CDR1 is MDHEN and CDR2 is SYDVKM in the germline V gene. After removal of 6 bases from V and 7 bases from J, the junction contained 11 bases not matched to a gene. For the CDR3, the DNA is TGTGCCAGCAGACAGACAGGGGGCGGAGATGTTGGCTACACCTTC. It yields the protein CASRQTGGGDVGYTF.

The V gene is TRBV5-5, the J gene TRBJ1-4; 7 positions match TRBD1. V was pared by 4 bases and J by 5 bases, with 11 bases of the junction left unmatched. The germline CDR1 and CDR2 sequences are SGHKS and YYEKEE (reference sequence). The CDR3 totals 16 residues. CDR3 in DNA: TGTGCCAGCAGCCTACCCCGGGACAGCTTAAATGAAAAACTGTTTTTT. This sequence encodes CASSLPRDSLNEKLFF.

CDR3 bases: TGTGCCAGCAGCTTTGCGGGAGGGCCCTACGAGCAGTACTTC. Its translation is CASSFAGGPYEQYF. This chain uses TRBV11-3 with TRBJ2-7; TRBD2 matches at 9 bases. This CDR3 contains 14 residues. Unmatched junction bases numbered 2, after V lost 3 bases and J lost 2 bases. Looked up from germline, CDR1 is SGHNT and CDR2 is YENEEA. Combining the CDR3 with reference TRBV11-3 and TRBJ2-7 gives the whole variable domain EAGVVQSPRYKIIEKKQPVAFWCNPISGHNTLYWYLQNLGQGPELLIRYENEEAVDDSQLPKDRFSAERLKGVDSTLKIQPAELGDSAVYLCASSFAGGPYEQYFGPGTRLTVT.

The chain couples TRBV11-3 to TRBJ2-1, with TRBD2 identical over 7 bases. There are 13 residues in the CDR3. Germline CDR1 and CDR2: SGHNT and YENEEA. Germline trimming cut 4 bases from V and 7 bases from J; bases unmatched to any gene: 4. This CDR3 is CASSWDYENEQFF. CDR3 bases: TGTGCCAGCAGCTGGGACTATGAGAATGAGCAGTTCTTC. The variable domain in full, completed from reference TRBV11-3 and TRBJ2-1, reads EAGVVQSPRYKIIEKKQPVAFWCNPISGHNTLYWYLQNLGQGPELLIRYENEEAVDDSQLPKDRFSAERLKGVDSTLKIQPAELGDSAVYLCASSWDYENEQFFGPGTRLTVL.

This clone turned up a few times. This rearrangement joins TRBV7-2 to TRBJ1-1; TRBD1 is a possible D gene (6 bases). V was pared by 5 bases and J by 10 bases, with 14 bases between. The CDR3 spans 12 residues. Germline loops: CDR1 SGHTA, CDR2 FQGNSA. Written as DNA, the CDR3 is TGTGCCAGCAGCCCACCGCAGGGGTTAGCTTTCTTT. It specifies CASSPPQGLAFF.

The J gene is TRBJ2-1, the V gene TRBV5-5; possible D gene TRBD1, 6 bases. CDR3 size: 15 residues. CDR1 is SGHKS and CDR2 is YYEKEE in the germline V gene (reference sequence). V shed 5 bases and J shed 8 bases, with 20 bases lying between them. The CDR3 DNA sequence: TGTGCCAGCAGAAGGCGGACAGTCCTTAGGGATGAGCAGTTCTTC. Translated, it gives CASRRRTVLRDEQFF.

This chain links TRBV7-9 with TRBJ2-5; TRBD1 agrees at 7 bases. The CDR3 is 15 residues long. Germline loops: CDR1 SEHNR, CDR2 FQNEAQ (reference sequence). V trimming: 5 bases; J trimming: 4 bases; junction bases outside the gene matches: 10. The CDR3 DNA sequence: TGTGCCAGCAGCCCCCGGACAGGAGGTTTAGAGACCCAGTACTTC. Protein: CASSPRTGGLETQYF.

This clone has more than one count but fewer than ten. This sequence joins TRBV6-1 and TRBJ1-1; maybe TRBD1 (5 bases). The CDR3 length is 11 residues. Per germline, CDR1 MNHNS and CDR2 SASEGT. Trimming removed 8 bases from V and 6 bases from J, with 10 bases in between. The CDR3 sequence is CASWSGPEAFF. CDR3 bases: TGTGCCAGCTGGTCAGGGCCTGAAGCTTTCTTT.

V usage is TRBV20-1 and J usage is TRBJ1-3; the D is unclear. The V and J ends lost 3 bases and 2 bases respectively, with 2 bases between them. Germline CDR1 DFQATT, CDR2 SNEGSKA (reference sequence). The CDR3 has 11 residues. The CDR3 here is CSASAGNTIYF. In DNA, the CDR3 is TGCAGTGCTAGCGCTGGAAACACCATATATTTT.

The V and J genes are TRBV4-1 and TRBJ2-3; 8 nucleotides agree with TRBD1. Trimming took 0 bases from V and 1 from J; bases not matched to a gene: 0. This CDR3 is built from 15 residues. Germline V gene lookup returns CDR1 MGHRA and CDR2 YSYEKL. The chain's CDR3 is CASSQEDRGTDTQYF. For the CDR3, the DNA is TGCGCCAGCAGCCAAGAGGACAGGGGCACAGATACGCAGTATTTT.

The chain couples TRBV5-1 to TRBJ2-1; D ambiguous. With 0 bases removed from V and 4 bases from J, the gap between germline ends came to 8 bases. Germline V gene data show CDR1 as SGHRS and CDR2 as YFSETQ. The CDR3 loop spans 14 amino acids. The CDR3 protein is CASSLALLYNEQFF. The CDR3 DNA is TGCGCCAGCAGCTTGGCACTCCTATACAATGAGCAGTTCTTC.